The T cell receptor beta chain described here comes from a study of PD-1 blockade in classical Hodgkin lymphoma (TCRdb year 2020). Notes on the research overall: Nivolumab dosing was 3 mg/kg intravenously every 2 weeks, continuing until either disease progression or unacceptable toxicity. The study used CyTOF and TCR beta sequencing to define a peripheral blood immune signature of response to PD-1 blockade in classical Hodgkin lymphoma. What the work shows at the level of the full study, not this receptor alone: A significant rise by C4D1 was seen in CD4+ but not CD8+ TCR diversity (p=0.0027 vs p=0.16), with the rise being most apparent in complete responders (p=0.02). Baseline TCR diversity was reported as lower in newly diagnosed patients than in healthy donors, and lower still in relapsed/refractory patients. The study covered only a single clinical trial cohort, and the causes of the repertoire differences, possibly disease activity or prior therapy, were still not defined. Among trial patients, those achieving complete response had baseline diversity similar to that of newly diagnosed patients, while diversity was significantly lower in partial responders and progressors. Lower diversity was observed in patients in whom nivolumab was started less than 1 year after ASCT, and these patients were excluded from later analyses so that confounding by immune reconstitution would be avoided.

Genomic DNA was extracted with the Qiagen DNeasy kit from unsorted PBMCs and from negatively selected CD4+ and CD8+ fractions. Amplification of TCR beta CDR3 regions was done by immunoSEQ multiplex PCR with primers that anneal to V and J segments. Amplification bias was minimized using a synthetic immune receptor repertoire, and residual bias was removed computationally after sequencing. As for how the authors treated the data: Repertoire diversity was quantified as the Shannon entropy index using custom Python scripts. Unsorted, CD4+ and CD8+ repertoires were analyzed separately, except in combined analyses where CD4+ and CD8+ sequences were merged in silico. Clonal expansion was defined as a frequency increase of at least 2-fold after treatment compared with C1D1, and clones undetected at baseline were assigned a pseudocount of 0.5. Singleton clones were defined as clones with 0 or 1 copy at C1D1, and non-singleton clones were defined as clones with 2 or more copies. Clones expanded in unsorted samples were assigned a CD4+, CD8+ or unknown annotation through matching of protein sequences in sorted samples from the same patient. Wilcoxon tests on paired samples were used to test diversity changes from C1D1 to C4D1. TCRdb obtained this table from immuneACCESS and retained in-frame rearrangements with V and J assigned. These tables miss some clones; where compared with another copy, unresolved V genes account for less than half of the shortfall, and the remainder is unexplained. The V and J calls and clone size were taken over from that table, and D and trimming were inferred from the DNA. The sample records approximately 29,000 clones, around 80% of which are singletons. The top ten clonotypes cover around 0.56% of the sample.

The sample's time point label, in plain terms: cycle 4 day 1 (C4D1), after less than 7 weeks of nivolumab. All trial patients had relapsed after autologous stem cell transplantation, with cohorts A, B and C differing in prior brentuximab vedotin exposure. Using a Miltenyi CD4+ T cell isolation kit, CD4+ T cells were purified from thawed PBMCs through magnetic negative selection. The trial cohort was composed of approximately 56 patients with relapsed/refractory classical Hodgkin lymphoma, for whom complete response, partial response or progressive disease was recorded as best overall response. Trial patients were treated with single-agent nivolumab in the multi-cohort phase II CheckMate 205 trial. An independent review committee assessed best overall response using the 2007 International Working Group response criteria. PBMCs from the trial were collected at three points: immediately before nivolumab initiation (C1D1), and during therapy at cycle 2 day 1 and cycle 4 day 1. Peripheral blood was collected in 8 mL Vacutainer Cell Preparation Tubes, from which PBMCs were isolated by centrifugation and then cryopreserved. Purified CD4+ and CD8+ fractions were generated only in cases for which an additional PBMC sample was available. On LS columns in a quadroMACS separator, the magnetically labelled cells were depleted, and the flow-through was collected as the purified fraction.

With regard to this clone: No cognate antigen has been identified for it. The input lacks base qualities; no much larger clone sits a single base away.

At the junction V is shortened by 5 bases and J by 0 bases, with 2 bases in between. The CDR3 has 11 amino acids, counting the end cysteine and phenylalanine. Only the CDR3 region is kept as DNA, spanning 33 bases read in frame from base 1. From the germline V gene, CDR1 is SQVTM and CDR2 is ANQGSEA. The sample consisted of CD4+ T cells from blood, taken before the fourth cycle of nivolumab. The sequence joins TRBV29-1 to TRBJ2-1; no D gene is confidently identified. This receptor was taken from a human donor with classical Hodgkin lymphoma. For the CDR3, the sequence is CSVLSYNEQFF. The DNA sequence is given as TGCAGCGTTCTCTCCTACAATGAGCAGTTCTTC.